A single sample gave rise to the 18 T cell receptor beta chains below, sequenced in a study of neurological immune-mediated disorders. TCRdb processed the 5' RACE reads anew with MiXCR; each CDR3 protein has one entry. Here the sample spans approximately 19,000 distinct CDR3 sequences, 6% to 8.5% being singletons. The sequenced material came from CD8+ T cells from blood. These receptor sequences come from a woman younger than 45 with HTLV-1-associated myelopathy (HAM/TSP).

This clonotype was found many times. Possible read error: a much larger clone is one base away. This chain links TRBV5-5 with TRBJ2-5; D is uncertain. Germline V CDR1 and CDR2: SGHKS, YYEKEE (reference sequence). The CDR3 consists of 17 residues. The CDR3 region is CVSSPAWSGFIWETQYF. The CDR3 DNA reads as TGTGTCAGCAGCCCCGCCTGGTCTGGGTTTATTTGGGAGACCCAGTACTTC.

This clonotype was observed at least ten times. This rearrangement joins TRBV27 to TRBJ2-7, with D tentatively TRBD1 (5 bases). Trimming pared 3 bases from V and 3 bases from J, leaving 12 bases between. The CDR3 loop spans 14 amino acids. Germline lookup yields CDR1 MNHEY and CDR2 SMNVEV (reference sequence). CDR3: CASSFSRGSYEQYF. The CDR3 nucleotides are TGTGCCAGCAGTTTTAGTAGGGGTAGCTACGAGCAGTACTTC.

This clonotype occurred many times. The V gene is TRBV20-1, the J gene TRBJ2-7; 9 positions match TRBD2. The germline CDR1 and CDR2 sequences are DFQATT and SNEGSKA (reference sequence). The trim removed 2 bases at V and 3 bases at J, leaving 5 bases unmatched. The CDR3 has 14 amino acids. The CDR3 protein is CSARHQRGVYEQYF. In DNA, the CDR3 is TGCAGTGCTAGACACCAGCGGGGGGTCTACGAGCAGTACTTC.

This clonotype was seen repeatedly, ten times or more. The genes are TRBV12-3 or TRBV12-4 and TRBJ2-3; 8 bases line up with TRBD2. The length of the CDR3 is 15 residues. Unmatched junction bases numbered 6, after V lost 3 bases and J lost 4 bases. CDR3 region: CASSFGGALSDTQYF. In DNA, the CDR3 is TGTGCCAGCAGTTTCGGGGGGGCGCTCTCAGATACGCAGTATTTT.

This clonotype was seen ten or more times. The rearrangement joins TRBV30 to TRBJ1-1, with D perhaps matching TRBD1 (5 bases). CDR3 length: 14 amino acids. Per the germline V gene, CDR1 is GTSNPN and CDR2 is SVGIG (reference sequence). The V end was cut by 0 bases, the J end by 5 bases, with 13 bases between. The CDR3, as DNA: TGTGCCTGGAGTGTAGTAGGGAGGGGAACTGAAGCTTTCTTT. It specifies CAWSVVGRGTEAFF.

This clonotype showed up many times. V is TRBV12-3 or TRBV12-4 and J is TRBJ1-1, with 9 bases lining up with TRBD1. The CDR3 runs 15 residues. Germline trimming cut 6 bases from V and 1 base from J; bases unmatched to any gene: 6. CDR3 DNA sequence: TGTGCCAGCAGGGACGGGACAGGGTCGAACACTGAAGCTTTCTTT. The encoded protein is CASRDGTGSNTEAFF.

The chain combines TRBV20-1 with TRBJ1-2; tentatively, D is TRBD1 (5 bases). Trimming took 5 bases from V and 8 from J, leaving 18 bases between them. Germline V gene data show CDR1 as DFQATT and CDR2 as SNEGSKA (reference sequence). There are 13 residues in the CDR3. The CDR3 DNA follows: TGCAGTGCTGGCCAGGGTTTTCCTTGGGGCTACACCTTC. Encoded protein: CSAGQGFPWGYTF.

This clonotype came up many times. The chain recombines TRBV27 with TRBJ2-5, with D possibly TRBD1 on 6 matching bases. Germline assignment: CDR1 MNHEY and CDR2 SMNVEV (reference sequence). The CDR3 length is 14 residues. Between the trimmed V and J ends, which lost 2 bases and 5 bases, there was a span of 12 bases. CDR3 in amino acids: CASSLNQGPETQYF. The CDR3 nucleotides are TGTGCCAGCAGTTTAAACCAGGGGCCCGAGACCCAGTACTTC.

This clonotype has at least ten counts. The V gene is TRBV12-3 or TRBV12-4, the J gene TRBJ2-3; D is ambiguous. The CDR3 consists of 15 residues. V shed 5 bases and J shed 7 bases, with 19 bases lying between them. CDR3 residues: CASSLTAGSTHTQYF. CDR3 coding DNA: TGTGCCAGCAGTCTGACTGCTGGTAGCACGCATACGCAGTATTTT.

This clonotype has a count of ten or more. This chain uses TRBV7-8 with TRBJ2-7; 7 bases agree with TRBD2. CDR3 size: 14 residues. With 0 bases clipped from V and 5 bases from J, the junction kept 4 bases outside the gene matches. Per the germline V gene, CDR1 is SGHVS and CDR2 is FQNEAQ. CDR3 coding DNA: TGTGCCAGCAGCTTAGCGGCGGGGGTCAACGAGCAGTACTTC. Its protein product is CASSLAAGVNEQYF.

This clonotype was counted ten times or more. The chain's CDR3 is CASSYGQADGELFF. For the CDR3, the DNA is TGTGCCAGCAGTTACGGACAGGCGGACGGGGAGCTGTTTTTT. This chain joins TRBV6-5 and TRBJ2-2; 7 bases align to TRBD1. Germline-derived CDR1 and CDR2 are MNHEY and SVGAGI. The J segment lost 7 bases and the V segment lost 2 bases, leaving 4 bases of the junction unmatched. The CDR3 is 14 residues long.

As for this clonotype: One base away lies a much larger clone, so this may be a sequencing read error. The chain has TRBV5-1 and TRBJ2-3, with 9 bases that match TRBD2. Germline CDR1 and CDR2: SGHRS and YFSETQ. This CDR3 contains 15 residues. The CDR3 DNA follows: TGCGCCAGCGATCGAGCGGGGGGCTCCGCATATACGCGGTATTTT. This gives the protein CASDRAGGSAYTRYF.

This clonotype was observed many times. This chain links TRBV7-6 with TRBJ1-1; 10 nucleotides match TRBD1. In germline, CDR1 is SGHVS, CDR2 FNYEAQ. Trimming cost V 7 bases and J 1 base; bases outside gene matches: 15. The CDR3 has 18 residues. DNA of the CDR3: TGTGCCAGCACTCCAAAGGCGGGACAGGGGTTGGGGAACACTGAAGCTTTCTTT. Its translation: CASTPKAGQGLGNTEAFF.

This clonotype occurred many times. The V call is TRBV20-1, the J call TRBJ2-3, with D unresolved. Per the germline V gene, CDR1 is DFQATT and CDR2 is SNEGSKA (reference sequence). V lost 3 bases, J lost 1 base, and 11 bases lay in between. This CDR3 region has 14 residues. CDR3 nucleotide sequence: TGCAGTGCTAGGCCACTATATCGCACAGATACGCAGTATTTT. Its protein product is CSARPLYRTDTQYF.

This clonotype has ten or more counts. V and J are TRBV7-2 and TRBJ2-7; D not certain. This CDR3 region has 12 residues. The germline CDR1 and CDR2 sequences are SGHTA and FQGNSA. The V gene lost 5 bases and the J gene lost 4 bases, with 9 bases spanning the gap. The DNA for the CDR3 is TGTGCCAGCAGCACGACATCTTACGAGCAGTACTTC. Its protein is CASSTTSYEQYF.

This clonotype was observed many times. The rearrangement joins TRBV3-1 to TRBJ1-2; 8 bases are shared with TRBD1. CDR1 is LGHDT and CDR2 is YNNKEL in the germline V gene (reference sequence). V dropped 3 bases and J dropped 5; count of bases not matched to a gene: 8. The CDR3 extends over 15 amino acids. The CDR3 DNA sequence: TGTGCCAGCAGCCACGGACAGGGAAGACCGTATGGCTACACCTTC. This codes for CASSHGQGRPYGYTF.

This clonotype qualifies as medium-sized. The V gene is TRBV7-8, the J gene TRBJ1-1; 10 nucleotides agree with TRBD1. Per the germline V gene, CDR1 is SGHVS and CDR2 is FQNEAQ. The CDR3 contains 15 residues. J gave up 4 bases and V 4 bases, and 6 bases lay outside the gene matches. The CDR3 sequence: CASSYLTGGITEAFF. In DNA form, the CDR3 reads TGTGCCAGCAGCTACCTGACAGGGGGCATCACTGAAGCTTTCTTT.

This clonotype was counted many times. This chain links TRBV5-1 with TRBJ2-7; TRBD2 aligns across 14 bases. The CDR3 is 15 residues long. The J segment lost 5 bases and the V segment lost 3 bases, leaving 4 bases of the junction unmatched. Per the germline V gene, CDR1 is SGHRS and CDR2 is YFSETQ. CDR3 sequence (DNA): TGCGCCAGCAGCTCCCCGGGACTAGCGGGGGACGAGCAGTACTTC. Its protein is CASSSPGLAGDEQYF. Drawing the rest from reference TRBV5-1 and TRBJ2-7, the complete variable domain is KAGVTQTPRYLIKTRGQQVTLSCSPISGHRSVSWYQQTPGQGLQFLFEYFSETQRNKGNFPGRFSGRQFSNSRSEMNVSTLELGDSALYLCASSSPGLAGDEQYFGPGTRLTVT.